These 11 T cell receptor beta chains came from one sample sequenced in a study of blood T cell repertoires in COVID-19. Libraries were prepared by immunoSEQ multiplex PCR; TCRdb keeps only in-frame clonotypes and omits some of them. The sample lists over 200,000 clones; 84% were seen once. Sequencing input: PBMCs or T cells enriched from blood (not recorded which). The receptors stem from a man in his 60s who had recovered from COVID-19.

The rearrangement links TRBV5-1 to TRBJ1-3; the match to TRBD1 covers 7 bases. V lost 3 bases and J lost 0; bases outside the gene matches: 3. Germline lookup yields CDR1 SGHRS and CDR2 YFSETQ. The CDR3 contains 15 residues. CDR3 residues: CASSWSGGSGNTIYF. The CDR3 DNA is TGCGCCAGCAGCTGGTCAGGGGGCTCTGGAAACACCATATATTTT.

The rearrangement uses TRBV7-9 and TRBJ1-2, with no clear D. V was shortened by 4 bases and J by 8 bases, with 11 bases between the two germline ends. There are 12 residues in the CDR3. Germline V CDR1 and CDR2: SEHNR, FQNEAQ (reference sequence). The CDR3 is CASSSGGWGYTF. The CDR3 DNA reads TGTGCCAGCAGCTCTGGCGGGTGGGGCTACACCTTC.

This clone has just a few counts. The J gene is TRBJ1-6, the V gene TRBV19; a possible D gene is TRBD1 (6 bases). Germline CDR1 and CDR2: LNHDA and SQIVND (reference sequence). Trimming stripped 8 bases from V and 6 bases from J, with 14 bases between. This CDR3 has 14 residues. This chain's CDR3 is CASDSGTPNSPLHF. Written as DNA, the CDR3 is TGTGCCAGTGATTCCGGGACACCTAATTCACCCCTCCACTTT.

V usage is TRBV10-1 and J usage is TRBJ1-2; tentatively, D is TRBD1 (6 bases). Germline CDR1 and CDR2: WNHNN and SYGVQD (reference sequence). The CDR3 contains 15 residues. Trimming shortened V by 0 bases and J by 6 bases, and 14 bases separated the two germline ends. The CDR3 here is CASSESTTGTHGYTF. As DNA, the CDR3 is TGCGCCAGCAGTGAGTCGACAACAGGGACGCATGGCTACACCTTC.

This clone was counted a single time. CDR3 region: CASSIEGRRLRFF. The CDR3 bases are TGTGCCAGTAGTATAGAAGGGAGGCGCTTACGGTTCTTC. This chain uses TRBV19 with TRBJ2-1; D perhaps matches TRBD2 (6 bases). The V gene's germline CDR1 is LNHDA and CDR2 SQIVND (reference sequence). V shed 0 bases and J shed 15 bases, with 15 bases lying between them. The CDR3 contains 13 residues.

The chain couples TRBV6-5 to TRBJ1-3; D gene ambiguous. The CDR3 is 16 amino acids. Trimming cost V 4 bases and J 1 base, with 14 bases left between them. From germline, CDR1 is MNHEY and CDR2 SVGAGI. CDR3 loop: CASSSRENPSGNTIYF. The CDR3 DNA is TGTGCCAGCAGTTCCCGGGAGAATCCTTCTGGAAACACCATATATTTT.

The rearrangement links TRBV7-2 to TRBJ2-6, with D possibly TRBD1 on 5 matching bases. Trimming pared 5 bases from V and 2 bases from J, leaving 13 bases between. The germline CDR1 and CDR2 sequences are SGHTA and FQGNSA. The CDR3 totals 16 residues. The CDR3 is CASSPRLGAGANVLTF. The CDR3 nucleotides read TGTGCCAGCAGCCCCCGCCTAGGGGCTGGGGCCAACGTCCTGACTTTC.

This clone occurred once. The rearrangement joins TRBV3-1 (or the pseudogene TRBV3-2) to TRBJ2-6; D is unclear. Trimming stripped 1 base from V and 1 base from J, with 8 bases between. The germline V gene has CDR1 LGHDT and CDR2 YNNKEL (reference sequence). This CDR3 has 16 residues. The CDR3 nucleotides read TGTGCCAGCAGCCAAGGTTCAGGTTCTGGGGCCAACGTCCTGACTTTC. Its protein is CASSQGSGSGANVLTF.

This clone was picked up one time. The chain uses TRBV6-2 or TRBV6-3 and TRBJ2-3; D perhaps matches TRBD1 (6 bases). The CDR3 spans 13 residues. The germline V gene has CDR1 MNHEY and CDR2 SVGEGT. The ends were cut back, 0 bases at V and 14 bases at J, with 15 bases in the middle. The CDR3 sequence is CASSYSNRDLWYF. In DNA form, the CDR3 reads TGTGCCAGCAGTTACTCTAACAGGGACCTGTGGTATTTT.

The CDR3 DNA is TGTGCCAGCAGTTCCCAAGGGGGATTGTATCAGCCCCAGCATTTT. Amino acid sequence: CASSSQGGLYQPQHF. V gene TRBV28 combines with J gene TRBJ1-5, with a weak D call TRBD1 (6 bases). Trimming took 4 bases from V and 5 from J, leaving 15 bases between them. The CDR3 is 15 amino acids. CDR1 is MDHEN, CDR2 SYDVKM, per germline.

To note about this clone: An end of the junction does not agree with germline; a read error may underlie this. J is TRBJ2-3 and V is TRBV5-1; 13 bases fit TRBD2. Germline V lookup: CDR1 SGHRS, CDR2 YFSETQ. This CDR3 is built from 16 residues. CDR3 loop: CASTLGLAGSTDTQYF. For the CDR3, the DNA is TGCGCCAGCACCTTGGGACTAGCGGGGAGCACAGATACGCAGTATTTT.